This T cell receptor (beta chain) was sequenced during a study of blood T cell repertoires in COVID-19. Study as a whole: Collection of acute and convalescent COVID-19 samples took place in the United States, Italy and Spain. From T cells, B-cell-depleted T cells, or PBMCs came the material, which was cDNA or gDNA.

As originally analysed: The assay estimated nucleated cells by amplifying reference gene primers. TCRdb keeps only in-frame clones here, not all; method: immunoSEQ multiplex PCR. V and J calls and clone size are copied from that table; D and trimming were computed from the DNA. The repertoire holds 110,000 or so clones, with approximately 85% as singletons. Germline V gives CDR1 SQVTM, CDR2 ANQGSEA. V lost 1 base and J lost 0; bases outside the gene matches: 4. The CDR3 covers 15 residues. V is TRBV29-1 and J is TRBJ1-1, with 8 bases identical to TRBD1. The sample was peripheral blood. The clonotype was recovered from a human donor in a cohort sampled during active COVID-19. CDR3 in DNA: TGCAGCGTTGAAGGGGACAGGCTCATGAACACTGAAGCTTTCTTT. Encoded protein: CSVEGDRLMNTEAFF.